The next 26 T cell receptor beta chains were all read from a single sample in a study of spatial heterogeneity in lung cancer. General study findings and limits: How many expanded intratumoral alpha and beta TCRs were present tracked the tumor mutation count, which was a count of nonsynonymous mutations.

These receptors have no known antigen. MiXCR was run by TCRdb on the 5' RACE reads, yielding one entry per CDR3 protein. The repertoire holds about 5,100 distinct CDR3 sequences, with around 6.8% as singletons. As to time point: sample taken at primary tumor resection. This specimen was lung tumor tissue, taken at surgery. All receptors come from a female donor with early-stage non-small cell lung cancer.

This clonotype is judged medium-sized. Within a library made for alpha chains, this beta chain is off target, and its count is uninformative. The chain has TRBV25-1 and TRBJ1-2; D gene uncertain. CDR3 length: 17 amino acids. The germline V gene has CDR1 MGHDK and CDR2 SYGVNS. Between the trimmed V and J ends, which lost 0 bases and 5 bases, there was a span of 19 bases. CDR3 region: CASSEYEGGRPIYGYTF. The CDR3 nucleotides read TGTGCCAGCAGTGAATACGAGGGAGGGAGGCCTATATATGGCTACACCTTC.

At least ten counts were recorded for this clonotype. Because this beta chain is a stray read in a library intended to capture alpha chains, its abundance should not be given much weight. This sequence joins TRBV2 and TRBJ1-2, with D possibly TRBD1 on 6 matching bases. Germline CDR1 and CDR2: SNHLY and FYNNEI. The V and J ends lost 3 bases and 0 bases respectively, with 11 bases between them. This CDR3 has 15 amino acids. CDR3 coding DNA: TGTGCCAGCAGTGACAGGGGATCAGCTAACTATGGCTACACCTTC. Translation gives CASSDRGSANYGYTF.

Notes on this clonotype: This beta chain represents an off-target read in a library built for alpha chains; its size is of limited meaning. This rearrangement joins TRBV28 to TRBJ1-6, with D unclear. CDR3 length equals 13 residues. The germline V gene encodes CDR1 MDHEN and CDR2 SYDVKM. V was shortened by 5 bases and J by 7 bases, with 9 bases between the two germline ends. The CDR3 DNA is TGTGCCAGCAGTCGGGTCTCAAATTCACCCCTCCACTTT. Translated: CASSRVSNSPLHF.

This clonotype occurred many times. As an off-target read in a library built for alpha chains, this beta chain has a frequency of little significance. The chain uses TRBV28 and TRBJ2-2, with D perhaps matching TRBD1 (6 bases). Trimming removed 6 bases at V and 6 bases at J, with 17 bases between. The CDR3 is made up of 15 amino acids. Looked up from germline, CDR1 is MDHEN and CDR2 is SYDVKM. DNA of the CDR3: TGTGCCAGCAGACTTTTAACAGGGTTGGCCGGGGAGCTGTTTTTT. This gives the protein CASRLLTGLAGELFF.

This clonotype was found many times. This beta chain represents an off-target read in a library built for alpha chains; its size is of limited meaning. Written as DNA, the CDR3 is TGTGCCAGCAGTGACAATAGCGGGGGGATTTACAATGAGCAGTTCTTC. Translating gives CASSDNSGGIYNEQFF. The chain joins TRBV25-1 to TRBJ2-1; 10 positions match TRBD2. From germline, CDR1 is MGHDK and CDR2 SYGVNS. This CDR3 region has 16 residues. The V segment lost 3 bases and the J segment 4 bases; nucleotides outside the gene matches: 6.

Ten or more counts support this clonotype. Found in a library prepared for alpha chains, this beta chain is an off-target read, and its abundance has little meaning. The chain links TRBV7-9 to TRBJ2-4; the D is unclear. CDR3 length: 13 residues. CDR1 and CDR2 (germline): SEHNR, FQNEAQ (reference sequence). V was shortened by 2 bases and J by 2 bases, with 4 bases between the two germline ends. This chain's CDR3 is CASSLPPKNIQYF. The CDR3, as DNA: TGTGCCAGCAGCTTACCCCCCAAAAACATTCAGTACTTC.

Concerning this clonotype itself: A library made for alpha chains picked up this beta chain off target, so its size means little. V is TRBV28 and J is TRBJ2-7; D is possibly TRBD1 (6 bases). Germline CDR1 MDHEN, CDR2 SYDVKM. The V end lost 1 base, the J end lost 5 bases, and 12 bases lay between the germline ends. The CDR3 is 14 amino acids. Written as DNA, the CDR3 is TGTGCCAGCAGTTTATTGGGGGCGCGTAACGAGCAGTACTTC. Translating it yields CASSLLGARNEQYF.

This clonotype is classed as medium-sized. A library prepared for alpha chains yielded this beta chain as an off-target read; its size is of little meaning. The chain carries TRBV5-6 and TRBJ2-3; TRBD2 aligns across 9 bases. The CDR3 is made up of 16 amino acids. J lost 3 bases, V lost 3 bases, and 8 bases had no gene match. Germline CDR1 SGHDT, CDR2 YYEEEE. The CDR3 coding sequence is TGTGCCAGCAGCTGGAGACTAGCGGATATAACAGATACGCAGTATTTT. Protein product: CASSWRLADITDTQYF.

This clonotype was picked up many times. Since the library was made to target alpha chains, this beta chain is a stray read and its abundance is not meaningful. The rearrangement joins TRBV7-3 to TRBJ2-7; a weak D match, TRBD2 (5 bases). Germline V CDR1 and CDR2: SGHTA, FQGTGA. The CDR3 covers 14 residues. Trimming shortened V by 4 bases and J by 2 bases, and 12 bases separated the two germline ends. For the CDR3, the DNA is TGTGCCAGCAGCTCGGGAATTTTCCCCTACGAGCAGTACTTC. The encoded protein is CASSSGIFPYEQYF.

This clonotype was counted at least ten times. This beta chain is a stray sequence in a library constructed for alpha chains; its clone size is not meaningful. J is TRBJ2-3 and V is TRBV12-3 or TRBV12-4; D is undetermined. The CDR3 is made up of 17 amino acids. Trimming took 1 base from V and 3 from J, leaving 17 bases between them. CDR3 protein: CASSLERWPLETDTQYF. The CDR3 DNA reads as TGTGCCAGCAGTTTAGAGAGGTGGCCACTTGAGACAGATACGCAGTATTTT.

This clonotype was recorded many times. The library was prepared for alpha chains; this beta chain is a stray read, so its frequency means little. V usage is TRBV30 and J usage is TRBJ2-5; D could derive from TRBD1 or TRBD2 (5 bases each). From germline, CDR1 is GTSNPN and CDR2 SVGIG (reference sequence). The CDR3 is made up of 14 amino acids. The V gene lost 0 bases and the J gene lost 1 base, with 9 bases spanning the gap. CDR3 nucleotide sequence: TGTGCCTGGAGTGTTGGGGGACCCCAAGAGACCCAGTACTTC. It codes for CAWSVGGPQETQYF.

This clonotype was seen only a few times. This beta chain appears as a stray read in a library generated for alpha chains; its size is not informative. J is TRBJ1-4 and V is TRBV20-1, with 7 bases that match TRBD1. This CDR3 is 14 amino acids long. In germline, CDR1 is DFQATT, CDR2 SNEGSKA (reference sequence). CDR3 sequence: CSGRQGATNEKLFF. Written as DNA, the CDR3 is TGCAGCGGCCGACAGGGCGCAACTAATGAAAAACTGTTTTTT.

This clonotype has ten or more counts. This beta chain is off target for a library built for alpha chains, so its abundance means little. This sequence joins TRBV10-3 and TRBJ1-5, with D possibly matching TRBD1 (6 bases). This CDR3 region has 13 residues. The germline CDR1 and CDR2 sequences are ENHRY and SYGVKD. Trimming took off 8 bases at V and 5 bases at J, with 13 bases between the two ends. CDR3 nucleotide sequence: TGTGCCATCGGAGGGGGAGTTGATCAGCCCCAGCATTTT. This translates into CAIGGGVDQPQHF.

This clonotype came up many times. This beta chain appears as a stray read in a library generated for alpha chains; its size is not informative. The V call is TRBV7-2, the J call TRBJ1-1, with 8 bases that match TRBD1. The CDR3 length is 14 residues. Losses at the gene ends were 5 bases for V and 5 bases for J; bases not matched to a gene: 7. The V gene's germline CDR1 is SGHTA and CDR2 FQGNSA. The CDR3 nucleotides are TGTGCCAGCAGCCGCCCCACAGGGGGGACTGAAGCTTTCTTT. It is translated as CASSRPTGGTEAFF.

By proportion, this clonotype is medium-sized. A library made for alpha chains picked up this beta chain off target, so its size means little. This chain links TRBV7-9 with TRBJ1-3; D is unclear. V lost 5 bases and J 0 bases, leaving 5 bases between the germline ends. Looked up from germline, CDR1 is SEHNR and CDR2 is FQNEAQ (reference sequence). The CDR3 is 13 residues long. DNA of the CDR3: TGTGCCAGCAGCCCCTCCTCTGGAAACACCATATATTTT. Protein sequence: CASSPSSGNTIYF.

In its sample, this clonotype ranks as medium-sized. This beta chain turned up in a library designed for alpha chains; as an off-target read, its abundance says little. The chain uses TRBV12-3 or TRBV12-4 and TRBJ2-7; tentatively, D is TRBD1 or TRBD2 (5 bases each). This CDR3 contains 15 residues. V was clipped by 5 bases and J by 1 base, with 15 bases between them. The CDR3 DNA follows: TGTGCCAGCAGTGTAGGAGGCACAGGATCCTACGAGCAGTACTTC. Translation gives CASSVGGTGSYEQYF.

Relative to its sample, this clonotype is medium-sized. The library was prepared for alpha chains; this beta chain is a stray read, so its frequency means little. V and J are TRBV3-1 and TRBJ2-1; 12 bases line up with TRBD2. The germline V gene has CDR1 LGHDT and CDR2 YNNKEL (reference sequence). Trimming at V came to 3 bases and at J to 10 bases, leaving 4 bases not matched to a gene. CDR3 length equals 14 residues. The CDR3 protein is CASSQKTSGGEQFF. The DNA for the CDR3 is TGTGCCAGCAGCCAGAAGACTAGCGGGGGAGAGCAGTTCTTC.

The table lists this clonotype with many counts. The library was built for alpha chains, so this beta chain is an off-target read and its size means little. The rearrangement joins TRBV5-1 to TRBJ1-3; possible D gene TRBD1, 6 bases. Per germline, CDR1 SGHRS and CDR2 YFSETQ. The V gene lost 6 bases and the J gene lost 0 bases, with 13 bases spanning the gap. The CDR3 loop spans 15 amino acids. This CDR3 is CASTYGGASGNTIYF. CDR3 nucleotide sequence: TGCGCCAGCACCTATGGGGGGGCCTCTGGAAACACCATATATTTT.

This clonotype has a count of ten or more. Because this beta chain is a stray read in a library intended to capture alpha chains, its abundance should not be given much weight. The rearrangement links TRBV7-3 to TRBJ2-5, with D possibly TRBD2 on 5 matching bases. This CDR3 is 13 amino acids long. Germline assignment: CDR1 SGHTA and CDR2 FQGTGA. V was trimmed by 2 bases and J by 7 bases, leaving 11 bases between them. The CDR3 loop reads CASSLEGGGTQYF. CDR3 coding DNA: TGTGCCAGCAGCTTAGAAGGAGGAGGGACCCAGTACTTC.

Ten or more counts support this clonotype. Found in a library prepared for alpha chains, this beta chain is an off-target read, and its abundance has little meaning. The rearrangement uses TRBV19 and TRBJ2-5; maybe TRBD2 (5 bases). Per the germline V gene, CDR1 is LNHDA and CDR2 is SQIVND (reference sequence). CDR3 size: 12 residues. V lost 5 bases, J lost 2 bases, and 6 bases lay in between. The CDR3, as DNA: TGTGCCAGTAGTTCGGGGCAAGAGACCCAGTACTTC. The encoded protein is CASSSGQETQYF.

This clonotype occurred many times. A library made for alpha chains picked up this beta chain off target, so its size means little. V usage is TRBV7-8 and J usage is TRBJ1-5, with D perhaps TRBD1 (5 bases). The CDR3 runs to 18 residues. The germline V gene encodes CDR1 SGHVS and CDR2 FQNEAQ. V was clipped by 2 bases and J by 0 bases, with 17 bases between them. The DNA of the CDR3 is TGTGCCAGCAGCTTAAGGGAACCCCGGGGGGATAGCAATCAGCCCCAGCATTTT. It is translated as CASSLREPRGDSNQPQHF.

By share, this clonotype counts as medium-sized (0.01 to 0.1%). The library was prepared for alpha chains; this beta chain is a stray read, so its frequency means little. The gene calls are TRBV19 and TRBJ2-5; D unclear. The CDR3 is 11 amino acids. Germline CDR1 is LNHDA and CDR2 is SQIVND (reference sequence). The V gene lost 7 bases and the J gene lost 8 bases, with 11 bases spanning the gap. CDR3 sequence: CASTDQGTQYF. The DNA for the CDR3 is TGTGCCAGTACCGACCAAGGAACCCAGTACTTC.

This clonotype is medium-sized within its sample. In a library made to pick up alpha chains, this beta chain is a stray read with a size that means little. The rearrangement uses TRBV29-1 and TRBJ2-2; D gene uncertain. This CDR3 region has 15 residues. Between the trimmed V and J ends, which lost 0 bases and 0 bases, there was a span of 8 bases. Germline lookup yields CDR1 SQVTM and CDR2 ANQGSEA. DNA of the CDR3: TGCAGCGTTGAAGATGGTACCGCGAACACCGGGGAGCTGTTTTTT. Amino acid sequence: CSVEDGTANTGELFF.

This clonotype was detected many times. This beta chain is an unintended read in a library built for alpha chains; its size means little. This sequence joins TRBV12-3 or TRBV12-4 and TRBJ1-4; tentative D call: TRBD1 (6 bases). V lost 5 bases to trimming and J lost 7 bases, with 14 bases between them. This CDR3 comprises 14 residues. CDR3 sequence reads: CASSVQGVGEKLFF. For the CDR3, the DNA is TGTGCCAGCAGTGTACAGGGAGTAGGTGAAAAACTGTTTTTT.

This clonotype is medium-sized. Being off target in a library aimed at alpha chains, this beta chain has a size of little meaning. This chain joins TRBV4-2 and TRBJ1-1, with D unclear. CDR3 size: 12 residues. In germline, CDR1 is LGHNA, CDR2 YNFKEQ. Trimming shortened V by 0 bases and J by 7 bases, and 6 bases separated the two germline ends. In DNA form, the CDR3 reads TGTGCCAGCAGCCAAGAGCTACATGAAGCTTTCTTT. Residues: CASSQELHEAFF.

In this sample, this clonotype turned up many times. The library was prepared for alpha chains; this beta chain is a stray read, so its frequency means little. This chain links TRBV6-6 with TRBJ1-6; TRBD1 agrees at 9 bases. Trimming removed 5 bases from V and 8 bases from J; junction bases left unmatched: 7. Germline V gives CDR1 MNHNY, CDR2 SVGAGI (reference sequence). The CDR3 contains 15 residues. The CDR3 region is CASSLPGQGHSPLHF. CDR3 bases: TGTGCCAGCAGTCTCCCGGGACAGGGCCATTCACCCCTCCACTTT.